A selection of T cell receptor beta chains follows, all from one sample in a study of T cell responses to AZD1222 COVID-19 vaccine. Repertoires were generated with immunoSEQ multiplex PCR, while TCRdb's copy carries only in-frame clones and drops some. The data hold over 150,000 clones, with approximately 90% observed a single time. The material was peripheral blood, obtained on day 0 of AZD1222 vaccination. Receptors originate from an adult in good health. CDR3s include the opening cysteine and the closing phenylalanine or tryptophan. A D gene is named only where the DNA matches it firmly.

D gene,V gene,J gene,CDR3 protein,CDR3 DNA
TRBD1,TRBV6-5,TRBJ2-7,CASTTGGSYEQYF,TGTGCCAGCACAACAGGGGGGTCCTACGAGCAGTACTTC
TRBD1,TRBV5-1,TRBJ2-7,CASSLQGDPYEQYF,TGCGCCAGCAGCTTGCAGGGGGACCCCTACGAGCAGTACTTC
-,TRBV6-5,TRBJ1-4,CASSYSIQSEKLFF,TGTGCCAGCAGTTACTCGATCCAGAGTGAAAAACTGTTTTTT
-,TRBV30,TRBJ2-2,CAWRAGTLYTGELFF,TGTGCCTGGAGGGCCGGGACCCTATACACCGGGGAGCTGTTTTTT
-,TRBV7-2,TRBJ2-5,CASSFSGLQETQYF,TGTGCCAGCAGCTTCTCGGGTCTCCAAGAGACCCAGTACTTC
-,TRBV2,TRBJ2-3,CASRGRSGPFSTDTQYF,TGTGCCAGCAGGGGCCGGAGCGGGCCCTTCAGCACAGATACGCAGTATTTT
-,TRBV5-8,TRBJ2-7,CASSLSVGEVSYEQYF,TGTGCCAGCAGCTTGTCAGTCGGGGAGGTCTCCTACGAGCAGTACTTC
-,TRBV30,TRBJ2-3,CAWSRLSTDTQYF,TGTGCCTGGAGTAGACTTAGCACAGATACGCAGTATTTT
-,TRBV18,TRBJ1-1,CASSRGANTEAFF,TGTGCCAGCTCTAGGGGGGCGAACACTGAAGCTTTCTTT
-,TRBV28,TRBJ1-5,CASRTVFGNQPQHF,TGTGCCAGCAGGACCGTTTTTGGCAATCAGCCCCAGCATTTT
-,TRBV10-1,TRBJ2-1,CASSGGLYNEQFF,TGCGCCAGCTCTGGTGGCCTTTACAATGAGCAGTTCTTC
-,TRBV15,TRBJ1-5,CATSRGGVLEPQHF,TGTGCCACCAGCAGAGGAGGGGTTCTGGAGCCCCAGCATTTT
-,TRBV5-5,TRBJ2-7,CASSAVGAGTLYEQYF,TGTGCCAGCAGCGCCGTGGGTGCAGGGACTCTCTACGAGCAGTACTTC